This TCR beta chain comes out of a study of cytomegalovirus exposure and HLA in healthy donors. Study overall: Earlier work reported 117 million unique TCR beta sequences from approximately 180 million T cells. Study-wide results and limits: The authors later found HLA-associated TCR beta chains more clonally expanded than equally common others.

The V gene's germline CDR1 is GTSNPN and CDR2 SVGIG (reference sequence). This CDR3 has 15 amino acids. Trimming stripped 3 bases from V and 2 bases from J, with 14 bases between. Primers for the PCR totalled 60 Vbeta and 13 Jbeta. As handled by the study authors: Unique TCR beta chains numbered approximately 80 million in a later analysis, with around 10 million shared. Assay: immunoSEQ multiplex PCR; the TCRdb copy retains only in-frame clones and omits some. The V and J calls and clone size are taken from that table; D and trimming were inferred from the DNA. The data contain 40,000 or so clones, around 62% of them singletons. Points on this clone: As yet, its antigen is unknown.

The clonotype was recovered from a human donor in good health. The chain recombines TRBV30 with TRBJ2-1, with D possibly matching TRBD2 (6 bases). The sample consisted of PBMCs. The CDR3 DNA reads TGTGCCTGGAGGCGGGATGTCAACACCTACAATGAGCAGTTCTTC. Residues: CAWRRDVNTYNEQFF.